This note documents a single T cell receptor (beta chain) sequence. This clonotype was observed a few times. There is no known antigen for this receptor. Base qualities are missing; no much larger clone stands one base away. The data are from a study of early T cells in non-severe SARS-CoV-2 infection (TCRdb year 2021). Context from the whole study: TCR sequencing used bulk RNA from unsorted whole blood, so alpha and beta chains could not be paired.

Paper-wide results and their limitations: VDJdb matching was skewed toward anti-spike CD8 responses and likely underestimated virus-specific expansions by missing private and CD4 specificities.

Libraries came from 5' RACE. The listed sequencing device is NextSeq 500. Unique molecular identifiers were attached to individual cDNA molecules in the TCR library protocol so that sequencing error and PCR bias could be corrected. Sequencing covered both TCR alpha and beta chains, and within each sample the abundances of alpha and beta sequences were tightly co-correlated. Per the original workflow: Decombinator V4 was used to perform V gene, J gene and CDR3 annotation of TCR sequences. TCRs were defined as expanded if a significant change between any two time points was detected under a Poisson model with p below 0.0001. TCR abundances were normalised to the total number of TCRs sequenced in each sample and reported as counts per million. TRAV1-2 paired with TRAJ12, TRAJ20 or TRAJ33 defined MAIT TCRs, while TRAV10 paired with TRAJ18 defined iNKT TCRs. VDJdb, accessed on 1 November 2021, was searched for TCRs annotated for CMV, EBV and SARS-CoV-2, and TCRs annotated for more than one antigen were excluded. TCRdb passed the public sequencing reads through fastp at Q25 and MiXCR, retaining productive beta sequences. CDR3 protein duplicates are merged, each entry listing the most common genes and DNA. The V and J calls and clone size are TCRdb's, not the authors'. The sample table contains about 58,000 distinct CDR3 sequences; only one count was recorded for 6% to 8.5% of them. The ten largest clones add up to approximately 3.6% of the sample.

Including the terminal cysteine and phenylalanine, the CDR3 comprises 13 residues. Of all the DNA, just the CDR3 is kept, 39 bases in frame from base 1. CDR1 and CDR2, per the germline V gene, are SQVTM and ANQGSEA. The germline V and J ends show losses of 4 bases and 7 bases respectively, and no gene match explains 6 bases of the junction. The study was a case-control design nested within a healthcare worker cohort in London, UK, with weekly nasopharyngeal swab PCR tests and blood sampling. Healthcare workers were recruited during the week of the UK lockdown, between 23 and 31 March 2020, and followed weekly for up to 16 weeks.

The chain is assembled from TRBV29-1 and TRBJ1-4, with 7 bases aligning to TRBD1. The sequenced sample was whole blood. The TCR comes from an adult who was a healthcare worker with PCR-confirmed SARS-CoV-2 infection or an uninfected control (not recorded which). The CDR3 has the sequence CSVGRGLGEKLFF. The nucleotides are TGCAGCGTTGGGAGGGGGCTTGGTGAAAAACTGTTTTTT. Here the CDR3 is joined to the reference TRBV29-1 and TRBJ1-4 genes, and the full variable domain is: SAVISQKPSRDICQRGTSLTIQCQVDSQVTMMFWYRQQPGQSLTLIATANQGSEATYESGFVIDKFPISRPNLTFSTLTVSNMSPEDSSIYLCSVGRGLGEKLFFGSGTQLSVL.